The clone carrying this T cell receptor beta chain has a handful of counts. Its antigen remains unknown. The ends lost 5 bases at V and 7 bases at J; junction bases unmatched: 9. The CDR3 runs 16 residues. Germline-derived CDR1 and CDR2 are MNHNS and SASEGT. Fresh peripheral blood, roughly 9.8 ml of it, supplied the PBMCs. The data are from a study of T cells in Graves' hyperthyroidism and ophthalmopathy. Study overall: At the time of initial diagnosis and before any treatment, peripheral blood was collected. Whole-study findings and limits: Ophthalmopathy prediction by the model preceded onset by a median about 6.5 months.

There were TCR beta CDR3 regions amplified from RNA transcripts. HTBI primers were employed in a first-round RT-PCR of the TCR CDR3. TCRdb fed the multiplex PCR reads into MiXCR, producing one record per CDR3 protein. The sample contains roughly 400,000 distinct CDR3 sequences, 11% to 15% of which appear only once. This TCR came from a man between 45 and 60 years old with Graves' ophthalmopathy. This chain joins TRBV6-1 and TRBJ2-3; 13 positions agree with TRBD2. Sequencing was carried out using blood. As DNA, the CDR3 is TGTGCCAGCAGTTCCAGGACTAGCGGGAGCTCCCATACGCAGTATTTT. This translates into CASSSRTSGSSHTQYF.